The clone carrying this T cell receptor (beta chain) occurred once. What it binds is not known. Here immunoSEQ multiplex PCR was the method, and the copy in TCRdb shows in-frame clones only, minus some. The sample consists of roughly 49,000 clones, more than 60% of them appearing once. The sample originates from a study of T cell responses to AZD1222 COVID-19 vaccine. The study's findings and limits: Following two doses of AZD1222, Spike-specific TCR breadth and depth rose.

The sequenced sample was peripheral blood, obtained on day 0 of AZD1222 vaccination. The clonotype originates from an adult in good health.

CDR3 in DNA: TGTGCCAGCAGCTTAGAGAAGGCCCCTAATCAGCCCCAGCATTTT. Amino acids: CASSLEKAPNQPQHF. V and J are TRBV7-2 and TRBJ1-5; D is undetermined. CDR3 length: 15 residues. The germline CDR1 and CDR2 sequences are SGHTA and FQGNSA. The germline V and J ends were trimmed by 1 base and 4 bases, with 11 bases remaining between them.